The 4 T cell receptor beta chains given below trace back to one sample, sequenced in a study of human T cells and chemical hapten exposure. TCRdb re-called the RACE reads with MiXCR, one entry per CDR3 protein. The repertoire includes some 170,000 distinct CDR3 sequences, about 30% of them detected once, and 2.1% sits in the top ten. Stated time point: patch test 3, about 24 weeks after DPC sensitization. Treatment defined: therapeutic diphenylcyclopropenone sensitization with weekly scalp DPC. The sample in question was whole blood, obtained in connection with sensitization to the hapten diphenylcyclopropenone (DPC). The receptors originated from a woman between 18 and 29 years old with alopecia areata. Some clones in this sample may be carry-over from other donors' samples.

This sequence joins TRBV5-5 and TRBJ2-7; D is unresolved. The CDR3 has 12 amino acids. Looked up from germline, CDR1 is SGHKS and CDR2 is YYEKEE (reference sequence). V was cut by 1 base and J by 3 bases, with 5 bases left in between. CDR3: CASSLFSYEQYF. CDR3 sequence (DNA): TGTGCCAGCAGCTTGTTCAGCTACGAGCAGTACTTC.

This clonotype has a handful of counts. The rearrangement links TRBV25-1 to TRBJ1-5; D gene unclear. Trimming took 7 bases from V and 7 from J, leaving 14 bases between them. Germline CDR1 is MGHDK and CDR2 is SYGVNS. This CDR3 spans 13 amino acids. The CDR3 region is CASTGISGQPQHF. In DNA form, the CDR3 reads TGTGCCAGCACGGGGATTTCAGGACAGCCCCAGCATTTT.

This chain connects TRBV15 to TRBJ2-7; TRBD2 matches at 9 bases. Germline loops: CDR1 LNHNV, CDR2 YYDKDF (reference sequence). The trim removed 0 bases at V and 3 bases at J, leaving 6 bases unmatched. The CDR3 runs 16 residues. The CDR3 DNA is TGTGCCACCAGCAGAGATCTGCCTAGCGGGAACTACGAGCAGTACTTC. It codes for CATSRDLPSGNYEQYF.

This clonotype showed up just a few times. The rearrangement links TRBV7-9 to TRBJ2-2, with TRBD1 matching 10 bases. The CDR3 totals 14 residues. V shed 6 bases, J shed 4 bases, and the junction held 2 bases outside the gene matches. The germline gives CDR1 SEHNR, CDR2 FQNEAQ (reference sequence). The CDR3, as DNA: TGTGCCAGCAGGGGACAGGGGAGCACCGGGGAGCTGTTTTTT. Amino acids: CASRGQGSTGELFF.